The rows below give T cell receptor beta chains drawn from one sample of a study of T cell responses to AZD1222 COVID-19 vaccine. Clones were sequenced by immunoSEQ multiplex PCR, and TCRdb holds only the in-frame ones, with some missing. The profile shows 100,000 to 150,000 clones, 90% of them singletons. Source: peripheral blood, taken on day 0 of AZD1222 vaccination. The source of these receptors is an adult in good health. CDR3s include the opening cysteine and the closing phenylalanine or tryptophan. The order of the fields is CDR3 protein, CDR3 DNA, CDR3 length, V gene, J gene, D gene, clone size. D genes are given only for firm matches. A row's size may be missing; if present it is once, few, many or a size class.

CASSLDPAGGSTGELFF	TGTGCCAGCAGCTTAGATCCGGCCGGGGGGAGCACCGGGGAGCTGTTTTTT	17	TRBV11-3	TRBJ2-2	TRBD2	NA
CASTLGVVVYEQYF	TGTGCCAGCACCCTGGGAGTGGTCGTATACGAGCAGTACTTC	14	TRBV28	TRBJ2-7	NA	NA
CASSDYGTGSTDTQYF	TGTGCCAGTAGTGACTACGGGACTGGCAGCACAGATACGCAGTATTTT	16	TRBV19	TRBJ2-3	NA	once
CASSSTSYNEQFF	TGTGCCAGCAGCAGCACCTCCTACAATGAGCAGTTCTTC	13	TRBV9	TRBJ2-1	NA	NA
CASSRLLVTQYF	TGTGCCAGCAGTCGCTTACTAGTGACCCAGTACTTC	12	TRBV12-3/TRBV12-4	TRBJ2-5	NA	NA
CASRTGRSTGELFF	TGTGCCAGCAGGACAGGGAGGTCCACCGGGGAGCTGTTTTTT	14	TRBV6-5	TRBJ2-2	NA	NA
CASSIPGRRGEQYF	TGTGCCAGTAGTATTCCGGGACGCCGGGGCGAGCAGTACTTC	14	TRBV19	TRBJ2-7	NA	NA
CASSAGTSGSVYEQYF	TGTGCCAGTAGTGCCGGGACTAGCGGGAGTGTTTACGAGCAGTACTTC	16	TRBV19	TRBJ2-7	TRBD2	once
CASGFRGDSPLHF	TGTGCCAGCGGGTTTCGGGGGGATTCACCCCTCCACTTT	13	TRBV27	TRBJ1-6	NA	NA
CASSLASSGGELFF	TGCGCCAGCAGCTTGGCCAGCTCGGGCGGGGAGCTGTTTTTT	14	TRBV5-1	TRBJ2-2	NA	NA
CASSLTGLADYNEQFF	TGTGCCAGCAGCTTAACGGGACTAGCGGACTACAATGAGCAGTTCTTC	16	TRBV7-9	TRBJ2-1	TRBD2	NA
CASSRLQGGENIQYF	TGCGCCAGCAGCCGGTTGCAGGGGGGAGAAAACATTCAGTACTTC	15	TRBV4-1	TRBJ2-4	NA	once
CASSSLLAYEQFF	TGTGCCAGCAGCTCCCTTCTAGCTTATGAGCAGTTCTTC	13	TRBV5-8	TRBJ2-1	NA	NA
CASSEWRGNTIYF	TGTGCCAGCAGTGAATGGAGGGGAAACACCATATATTTT	13	TRBV2	TRBJ1-3	NA	NA
CASSSGQGDTEAFF	TGTGCCAGCAGTTCGGGACAGGGGGACACTGAAGCTTTCTTT	14	TRBV28	TRBJ1-1	TRBD1	NA
CASTSGGGVDEKLFF	TGTGCCAGCACCTCGGGCGGTGGGGTGGATGAAAAACTGTTTTTT	15	TRBV6-5	TRBJ1-4	NA	NA
CASSHGLAGVRTGELFF	TGCGCCAGCAGCCACGGACTAGCGGGAGTAAGAACCGGGGAGCTGTTTTTT	17	TRBV4-3	TRBJ2-2	TRBD2	NA
CASSRGMNTEAFF	TGCGCCAGCAGCAGGGGAATGAACACTGAAGCTTTCTTT	13	TRBV5-1	TRBJ1-1	NA	NA
CASSARGSGTSVTEQYF	TGTGCCAGCAGCGCCCGGGGCTCCGGGACTAGCGTGACCGAGCAGTACTTC	17	TRBV9	TRBJ2-7	TRBD2	NA